The 26 T cell receptor beta chains given below trace back to one sample, sequenced in a study of T cell repertoires in cytomegalovirus infection (dated by TCRdb to the late 2010s). Instrument used: Illumina HiSeq 1500. TCRdb passed the public sequencing reads through fastp at Q25 and MiXCR, retaining productive beta sequences. Rows matching on CDR3 protein sequence are summarized as one entry with the most common DNA and genes. The sample table lists roughly 76,000 distinct CDR3 sequences, around 3.4% of them with a count of one. Approximately 5% of the sample lies in the top ten. The source material was PBMCs. The source of these receptors is a human donor in good health (CMV status not recorded). Some clones in this sample may be carry-over from other donors' samples.

This clonotype occurred many times. This sequence joins TRBV27 and TRBJ1-1; D perhaps matches TRBD1 (6 bases). In germline, CDR1 is MNHEY, CDR2 SMNVEV (reference sequence). This CDR3 comprises 15 residues. The V and J ends lost 1 base and 1 base respectively, with 10 bases between them. CDR3 residues: CASSLLGARNTEAFF. As DNA, the CDR3 is TGTGCCAGCAGTTTATTGGGGGCGAGGAACACTGAAGCTTTCTTT.

This clonotype has at least ten counts. This chain connects TRBV19 to TRBJ1-1; 8 bases line up with TRBD1. With 3 bases clipped from V and 6 bases from J, the junction kept 12 bases outside the gene matches. CDR3 size: 16 residues. Looked up from germline, CDR1 is LNHDA and CDR2 is SQIVND (reference sequence). The CDR3 bases are TGTGCCAGTAGTATCCAGGGGGCGCCGGGAAGTGCTGAAGCTTTCTTT. It translates to CASSIQGAPGSAEAFF.

This clonotype was counted many times. The chain couples TRBV12-5 to TRBJ1-5; D gene ambiguous. The CDR3 runs to 12 residues. The germline CDR1 and CDR2 sequences are LGHNT and FRNRAP. The V end lost 6 bases, the J end lost 4 bases, and 7 bases lay between the germline ends. In nucleotides, the CDR3 is TGTGCTAGTGGCTCCGGTAATCAGCCCCAGCATTTT. It specifies CASGSGNQPQHF.

This clonotype was found many times. The chain recombines TRBV5-4 with TRBJ2-2; tentative D call: TRBD1 (6 bases). CDR1 is SGHNT and CDR2 is YYREEE in the germline V gene (reference sequence). V lost 2 bases, J lost 5 bases, and 7 bases lay in between. This CDR3 has 13 amino acids. CDR3 sequence reads: CASSFQGTGELFF. The CDR3 region has the DNA TGTGCCAGCAGCTTTCAGGGGACCGGGGAGCTGTTTTTT.

This clonotype was recorded many times. This rearrangement joins TRBV19 to TRBJ1-1; possible D gene TRBD1, 6 bases. With 3 bases removed from V and 5 bases from J, the gap between germline ends came to 16 bases. CDR1 is LNHDA and CDR2 is SQIVND in the germline V gene (reference sequence). The CDR3 is made up of 15 amino acids. The CDR3 DNA sequence: TGTGCCAGTAGTATGGAGCACACAAGGGGGACTGAAGCTTTCTTT. Protein sequence: CASSMEHTRGTEAFF.

Ten or more counts support this clonotype. This chain connects TRBV7-2 to TRBJ1-2; D might be TRBD1 (5 bases). Germline V gene data show CDR1 as SGHTA and CDR2 as FQGNSA. This CDR3 spans 15 amino acids. V gave up 5 bases and J gave up 0 bases, with 13 bases separating them. Written as DNA, the CDR3 is TGTGCCAGCAGCCTCCGGCCAGGGACTAACTATGGCTACACCTTC. It encodes CASSLRPGTNYGYTF. The full variable domain, its missing parts supplied by reference TRBV7-2 and TRBJ1-2, is GAGVSQSPSNKVTEKGKDVELRCDPISGHTALYWYRQSLGQGLEFLIYFQGNSAPDKSGLPSDRFSAERTGGSVSTLTIQRTQQEDSAVYLCASSLRPGTNYGYTFGSGTRLTVV.

This clonotype showed up many times. This rearrangement joins TRBV7-2 to TRBJ1-1; D is perhaps TRBD1 (6 bases). The V end lost 2 bases, the J end lost 0 bases, and 13 bases lay between the germline ends. There are 16 residues in the CDR3. Germline CDR1 SGHTA, CDR2 FQGNSA. The CDR3 DNA follows: TGTGCCAGCAGCTTAATCGGGGGCACAATGAACACTGAAGCTTTCTTT. Its protein is CASSLIGGTMNTEAFF.

The CDR3: CATSSGTRGYTF. CDR3 sequence (DNA): TGTGCCACCAGCAGTGGAACTCGCGGCTACACCTTC. This chain connects TRBV15 to TRBJ1-2; D unclear. CDR1 and CDR2 (germline): LNHNV, YYDKDF (reference sequence). The V end was cut by 3 bases, the J end by 8 bases, with 10 bases between. The CDR3 sequence is 12 residues long. The full variable domain, with the rest looked up from reference TRBV15 and TRBJ1-2, is DAMVIQNPRYQVTQFGKPVTLSCSQTLNHNVMYWYQQKSSQAPKLLFHYYDKDFNNEADTPDNFQSRRPNTSFCFLDIRSPGLGDTAMYLCATSSGTRGYTFGSGTRLTVV.

This clonotype has ten or more counts. The V call is TRBV7-2, the J call TRBJ1-2, with D hard to call. The V end lost 1 base, the J end lost 3 bases, and 9 bases lay between the germline ends. The CDR3 consists of 14 residues. Germline values: CDR1 SGHTA, CDR2 FQGNSA. The CDR3 nucleotides are TGTGCCAGCAGCTTAGATGGGGAGGACTATGGCTACACCTTC. Protein product: CASSLDGEDYGYTF.

At least ten counts were recorded for this clonotype. The rearrangement joins TRBV7-8 to TRBJ1-4; D is undetermined. With 3 bases removed from V and 5 bases from J, the gap between germline ends came to 7 bases. This CDR3 has 13 residues. CDR1 SGHVS and CDR2 FQNEAQ come from the germline V gene. The CDR3 bases are TGTGCCAGCAGCTTGGGAGGGAATGAAAAACTGTTTTTT. Translation gives CASSLGGNEKLFF.

This clonotype was recorded many times. The chain links TRBV7-2 to TRBJ1-2, with unresolved D. CDR3 length: 13 amino acids. Germline V gives CDR1 SGHTA, CDR2 FQGNSA. Trimming cost V 5 bases and J 5 bases, with 12 bases left between them. CDR3 DNA: TGTGCCAGCAGCGACACATTAACGTATGGCTACACCTTC. As protein: CASSDTLTYGYTF.

This clonotype has ten or more counts. V and J are TRBV6-5 and TRBJ2-2, with TRBD1 identical over 7 bases. The CDR3 covers 15 residues. After removal of 7 bases from V and 6 bases from J, the junction contained 11 bases not matched to a gene. Germline V gene lookup returns CDR1 MNHEY and CDR2 SVGAGI. The CDR3 DNA reads as TGTGCCAGCACTCAAATAACAGGGGTCCCCGGGGAGCTGTTTTTT. Encoded protein: CASTQITGVPGELFF.

This clonotype occurred many times. The chain joins TRBV6-2 or TRBV6-3 to TRBJ2-1; 7 bases fit TRBD2. This CDR3 contains 16 residues. V dropped 4 bases and J dropped 7; count of bases not matched to a gene: 13. Germline loops: CDR1 MNHEY, CDR2 SVGEGT. The CDR3 protein is CASSSPWRGSRNEQFF. The DNA for the CDR3 is TGTGCCAGCAGTTCCCCGTGGCGGGGGTCAAGGAATGAGCAGTTCTTC.

This clonotype was found many times. The V and J genes are TRBV2 and TRBJ2-7, with TRBD1 identical over 9 bases. V lost 5 bases and J lost 1; bases outside the gene matches: 6. Germline assignment: CDR1 SNHLY and CDR2 FYNNEI. The CDR3 has 15 residues. In DNA form, the CDR3 reads TGTGCCAGCAGTACTGGCGGGACAGGGTCCTACGAGCAGTACTTC. Protein product: CASSTGGTGSYEQYF.

Many counts were recorded for this clonotype. The gene calls are TRBV7-2 and TRBJ1-1; weak D call: TRBD1 (6 bases). Trimming shortened V by 1 base and J by 4 bases, and 13 bases separated the two germline ends. Germline CDR1 and CDR2: SGHTA and FQGNSA. This CDR3 comprises 15 residues. CDR3 loop: CASSLVPGAGTEAFF. The CDR3 DNA sequence: TGTGCCAGCAGCTTAGTTCCAGGGGCAGGCACTGAAGCTTTCTTT.

This clonotype was seen ten or more times. The rearrangement joins TRBV12-3 or TRBV12-4 to TRBJ2-2; a weak D match, TRBD1 (6 bases). Trimming took off 6 bases at V and 7 bases at J, with 21 bases between the two ends. The CDR3 covers 16 residues. CDR3 residues: CASSPNSRTANGELFF. The DNA for the CDR3 is TGTGCCAGCAGCCCGAACTCTCGGACAGCGAACGGGGAGCTGTTTTTT.

This clonotype was counted at least ten times. The chain couples TRBV4-3 to TRBJ1-4, with 7 bases fitting TRBD1. The CDR3 spans 16 residues. The germline V gene encodes CDR1 LGHNA and CDR2 YSLEER. V dropped 1 base and J dropped 7; count of bases not matched to a gene: 9. In DNA form, the CDR3 reads TGCGCCAGCAGCCAAGCGAGGGGGCCAGGGGGTGAAAAACTGTTTTTT. Translated: CASSQARGPGGEKLFF.

This clonotype was detected ten times or more. The chain carries TRBV11-2 and TRBJ1-1, with D possibly being TRBD1 (5 bases). Trimming took off 6 bases at V and 1 base at J, with 15 bases between the two ends. This CDR3 spans 15 amino acids. CDR1 and CDR2 (germline): SGHAT, FQNNGV. The CDR3 DNA reads TGTGCCAGCAGAAGTCCGGGACGCCGGAACACTGAAGCTTTCTTT. Its protein is CASRSPGRRNTEAFF.

This clonotype was recorded at least ten times. The chain couples TRBV7-2 to TRBJ1-6, with D maybe TRBD1 (6 bases). V was cut by 5 bases and J by 6 bases, with 17 bases left in between. The CDR3 extends over 16 amino acids. CDR1 SGHTA and CDR2 FQGNSA come from the germline V gene. CDR3 DNA sequence: TGTGCCAGCAGCCCCGTCCCCGGACAGCTTAATTCACCCCTCCACTTT. Translation: CASSPVPGQLNSPLHF. The entire variable domain, with the rest obtained from reference TRBV7-2 and TRBJ1-6, is as follows: GAGVSQSPSNKVTEKGKDVELRCDPISGHTALYWYRQSLGQGLEFLIYFQGNSAPDKSGLPSDRFSAERTGGSVSTLTIQRTQQEDSAVYLCASSPVPGQLNSPLHFGNGTRLTVT.

Ten or more counts support this clonotype. This chain uses TRBV7-2 with TRBJ2-3, with 12 bases aligning to TRBD2. Germline-derived CDR1 and CDR2 are SGHTA and FQGNSA. CDR3 size: 13 residues. V shed 7 bases, J shed 9 bases, and the junction held 5 bases outside the gene matches. CDR3 protein: CASTPLAGGTQYF. In DNA, the CDR3 is TGTGCCAGCACCCCACTAGCGGGGGGCACGCAGTATTTT.

This clonotype was observed at least ten times. The V gene is TRBV4-1, the J gene TRBJ1-1; no firm D call. The V end was cut by 3 bases, the J end by 1 base, with 9 bases between. The CDR3 contains 14 residues. In germline, CDR1 is MGHRA, CDR2 YSYEKL. CDR3 sequence: CASSQVRSNTEAFF. CDR3 sequence (DNA): TGCGCCAGCAGCCAGGTACGATCGAACACTGAAGCTTTCTTT.

This clonotype was seen many times. V is TRBV15 and J is TRBJ1-2; no clear D gene. Per the germline V gene, CDR1 is LNHNV and CDR2 is YYDKDF (reference sequence). The length of the CDR3 is 15 residues. Trimming pared 4 bases from V and 7 bases from J, leaving 19 bases between. CDR3 sequence reads: CATSTHSGLKGGYTF. The DNA of the CDR3 is TGTGCCACCAGCACCCATTCGGGGTTGAAGGGTGGCTACACCTTC.

This clonotype occurred many times. This chain connects TRBV27 to TRBJ1-1; TRBD1 matches at 10 bases. V lost 3 bases, J lost 8 bases, and 3 bases stayed unmatched. This CDR3 has 13 residues. Germline loops: CDR1 MNHEY, CDR2 SMNVEV (reference sequence). The CDR3 DNA sequence: TGTGCCAGCAGTTTCTTGGGACAGGGGGAAGCTTTCTTT. Its protein is CASSFLGQGEAFF.

The chain carries TRBV27 and TRBJ2-6; D call uncertain. V lost 4 bases and J lost 4, with 14 bases in between. Germline loops: CDR1 MNHEY, CDR2 SMNVEV (reference sequence). The CDR3 consists of 16 residues. CDR3 nucleotide sequence: TGTGCCAGCAGTTCCGGGCGACTGGGGGGGGCCAACGTCCTGACTTTC. Translating gives CASSSGRLGGANVLTF.

This clonotype was seen repeatedly, ten times or more. The chain has TRBV2 and TRBJ2-1; D gene ambiguous. CDR1 and CDR2 from the germline V gene are SNHLY and FYNNEI. CDR3 length: 15 residues. Trimming removed 7 bases from V and 0 bases from J, with 13 bases in between. This CDR3 is CASNLLSPSYNEQFF. The DNA of the CDR3 is TGTGCCAGCAATTTACTATCCCCCTCCTACAATGAGCAGTTCTTC.

This clonotype occurred many times. The CDR3 spells CASSSQETQYF. The CDR3 DNA sequence: TGTGCCAGCAGCTCCCAAGAGACCCAGTACTTC. The rearrangement joins TRBV12-3 or TRBV12-4 to TRBJ2-5; D is unresolved. The CDR3 contains 11 residues. The ends were cut back, 6 bases at V and 1 base at J, with 3 bases in the middle.